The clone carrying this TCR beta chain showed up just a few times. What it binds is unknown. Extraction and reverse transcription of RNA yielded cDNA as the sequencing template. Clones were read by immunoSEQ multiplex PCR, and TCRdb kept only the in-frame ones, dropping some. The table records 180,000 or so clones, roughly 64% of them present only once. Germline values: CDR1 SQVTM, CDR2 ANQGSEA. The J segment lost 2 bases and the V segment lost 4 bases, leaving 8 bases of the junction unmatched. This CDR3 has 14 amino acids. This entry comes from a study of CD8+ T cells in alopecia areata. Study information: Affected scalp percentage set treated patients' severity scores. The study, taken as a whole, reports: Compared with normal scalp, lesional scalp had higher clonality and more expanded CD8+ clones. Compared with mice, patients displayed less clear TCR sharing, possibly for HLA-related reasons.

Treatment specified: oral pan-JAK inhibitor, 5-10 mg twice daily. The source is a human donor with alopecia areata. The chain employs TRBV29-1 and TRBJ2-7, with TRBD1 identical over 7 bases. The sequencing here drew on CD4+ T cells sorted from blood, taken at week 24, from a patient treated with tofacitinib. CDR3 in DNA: TGCAGCGTTGGTCCTGGGACAGAAACCTACGAGCAGTACTTC. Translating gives CSVGPGTETYEQYF.